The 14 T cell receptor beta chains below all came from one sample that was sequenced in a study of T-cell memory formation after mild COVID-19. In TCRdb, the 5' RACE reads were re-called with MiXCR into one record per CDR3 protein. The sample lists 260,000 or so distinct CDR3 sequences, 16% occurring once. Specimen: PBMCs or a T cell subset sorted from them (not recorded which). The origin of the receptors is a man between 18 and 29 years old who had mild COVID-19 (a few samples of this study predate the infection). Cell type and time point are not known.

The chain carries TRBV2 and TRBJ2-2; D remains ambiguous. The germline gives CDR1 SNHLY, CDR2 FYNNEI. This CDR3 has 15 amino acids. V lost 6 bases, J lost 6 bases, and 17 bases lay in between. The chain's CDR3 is CASSEAGPWAGELFF. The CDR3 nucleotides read TGTGCCAGCAGCGAGGCCGGACCGTGGGCCGGGGAGCTGTTTTTT.

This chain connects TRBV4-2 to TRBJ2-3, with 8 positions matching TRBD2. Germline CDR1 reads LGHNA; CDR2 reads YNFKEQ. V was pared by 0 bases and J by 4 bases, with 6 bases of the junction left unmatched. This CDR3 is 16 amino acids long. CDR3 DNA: TGTGCCAGCAGCCAAGAAGGGAGCGGGGGAGCAGATACGCAGTATTTT. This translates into CASSQEGSGGADTQYF.

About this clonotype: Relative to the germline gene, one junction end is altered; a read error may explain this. CDR3 residues: CASSYDWTGKYEHYF. CDR3 in DNA: TGTGCCAGCAGTTACGATTGGACAGGGAAGTACGAGCACTACTTC. The chain is built from TRBV6-5 and TRBJ2-7; the match to TRBD1 covers 8 bases. Looked up from germline, CDR1 is MNHEY and CDR2 is SVGAGI. The CDR3 has 15 amino acids.

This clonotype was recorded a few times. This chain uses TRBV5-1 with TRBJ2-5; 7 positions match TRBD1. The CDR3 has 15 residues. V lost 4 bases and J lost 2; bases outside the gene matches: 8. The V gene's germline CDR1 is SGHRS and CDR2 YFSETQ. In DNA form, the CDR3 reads TGCGCCAGCAGCACCGGGACAGCTGTACAAGAGACCCAGTACTTC. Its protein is CASSTGTAVQETQYF.

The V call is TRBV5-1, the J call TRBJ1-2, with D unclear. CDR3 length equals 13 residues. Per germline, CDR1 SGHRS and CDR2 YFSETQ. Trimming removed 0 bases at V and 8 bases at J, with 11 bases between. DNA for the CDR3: TGCGCCAGCAGCTTGGGGCCGATTCCGGGCTACACCTTC. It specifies CASSLGPIPGYTF. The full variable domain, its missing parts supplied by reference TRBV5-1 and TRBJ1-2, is KAGVTQTPRYLIKTRGQQVTLSCSPISGHRSVSWYQQTPGQGLQFLFEYFSETQRNKGNFPGRFSGRQFSNSRSEMNVSTLELGDSALYLCASSLGPIPGYTFGSGTRLTVV.

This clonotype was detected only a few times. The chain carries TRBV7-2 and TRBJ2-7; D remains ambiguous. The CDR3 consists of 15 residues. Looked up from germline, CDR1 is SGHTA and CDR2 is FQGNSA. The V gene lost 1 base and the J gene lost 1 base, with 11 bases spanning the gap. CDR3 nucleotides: TGTGCCAGCAGCTTAGAGACTTCCCTGTCCTACGAGCAGTACGTC. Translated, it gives CASSLETSLSYEQYV.

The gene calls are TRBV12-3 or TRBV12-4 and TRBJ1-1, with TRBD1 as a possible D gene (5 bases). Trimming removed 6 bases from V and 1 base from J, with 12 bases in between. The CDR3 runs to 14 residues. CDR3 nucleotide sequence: TGTGCCAGCAGGCGGGACCGAGAGAACACTGAAGCTTTCTTT. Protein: CASRRDRENTEAFF.

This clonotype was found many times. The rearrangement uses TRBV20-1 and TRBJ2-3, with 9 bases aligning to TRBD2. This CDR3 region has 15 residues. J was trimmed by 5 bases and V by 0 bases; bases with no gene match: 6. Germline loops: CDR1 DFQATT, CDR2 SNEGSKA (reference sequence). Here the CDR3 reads CSARERTSAGDTQYF. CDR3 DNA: TGCAGTGCTAGAGAAAGGACTAGCGCGGGAGATACGCAGTATTTT.

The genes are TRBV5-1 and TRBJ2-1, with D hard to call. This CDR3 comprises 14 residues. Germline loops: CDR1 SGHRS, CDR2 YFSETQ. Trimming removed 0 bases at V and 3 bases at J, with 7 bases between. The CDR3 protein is CASSLAVDYNEQFF. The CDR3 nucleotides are TGCGCCAGCAGCTTGGCTGTTGACTACAATGAGCAGTTCTTC.

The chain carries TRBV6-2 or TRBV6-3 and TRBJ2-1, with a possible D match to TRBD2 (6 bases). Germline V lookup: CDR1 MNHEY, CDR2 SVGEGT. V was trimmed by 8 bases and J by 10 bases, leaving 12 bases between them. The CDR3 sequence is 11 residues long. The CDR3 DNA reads TGTGCCAGCTCGTTCGCGGGAGAGCAGTTCTTC. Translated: CASSFAGEQFF.

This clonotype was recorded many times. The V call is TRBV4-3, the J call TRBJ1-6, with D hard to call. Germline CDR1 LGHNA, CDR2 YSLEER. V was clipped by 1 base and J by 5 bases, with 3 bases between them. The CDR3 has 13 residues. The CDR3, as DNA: TGCGCCAGCAGCCAAGTAAATAATTCACCCCTCCACTTT. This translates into CASSQVNNSPLHF.

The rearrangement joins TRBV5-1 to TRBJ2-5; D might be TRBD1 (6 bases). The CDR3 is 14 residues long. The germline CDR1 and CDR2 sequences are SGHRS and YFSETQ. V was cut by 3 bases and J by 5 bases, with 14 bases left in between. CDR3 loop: CASSSRTALETQYF. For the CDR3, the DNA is TGCGCCAGCAGCTCAAGGACAGCTCTGGAGACCCAGTACTTC.

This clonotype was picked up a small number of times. The chain's CDR3 is CSVPRGGLNTEAFF. DNA of the CDR3: TGCAGCGTTCCCAGGGGGGGACTAAACACTGAAGCTTTCTTT. This rearrangement joins TRBV29-1 to TRBJ1-1; TRBD1 matches 7 bases. Germline assignment: CDR1 SQVTM and CDR2 ANQGSEA. V lost 5 bases to trimming and J lost 2 bases; unmatched junction nucleotides: 8. The CDR3 extends over 14 amino acids.

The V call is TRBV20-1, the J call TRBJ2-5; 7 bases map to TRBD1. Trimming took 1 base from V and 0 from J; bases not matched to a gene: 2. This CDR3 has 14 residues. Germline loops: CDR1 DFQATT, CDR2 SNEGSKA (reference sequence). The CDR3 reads CSARGTGHQETQYF. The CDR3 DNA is TGCAGTGCTAGAGGGACAGGCCACCAAGAGACCCAGTACTTC.